The 19 T cell receptor beta chains below were found in one sample sequenced in a study of T cell responses to AZD1222 COVID-19 vaccine (dated by TCRdb to the early 2020s). Reading the label with the study, this specimen's time point is: about 28 days (+/-7) after the second vaccine dose. The label giving this sample's treatment or condition can be read as: meningococcal conjugate vaccine given as trial control. Libraries were built with the immunoSEQ multiplex PCR assay. TCRdb obtained this table from immuneACCESS and retained in-frame rearrangements with V and J assigned. These tables miss some clones; where compared with another copy, unresolved V genes account for less than half of the shortfall, and the remainder is unexplained. The sample table holds roughly 180,000 clones, of which 85% to 95% were seen once. The ten largest account for roughly 1% of the sample. Specimen: peripheral blood, collected 28 days after the second dose of the MenACWY control vaccine. Receptor source: an adult who received the MenACWY meningococcal vaccine as a control.

The chain couples TRBV5-6 to TRBJ1-4; TRBD1 matches at 9 bases. The germline V gene has CDR1 SGHDT and CDR2 YYEEEE. V lost 4 bases to trimming and J lost 6 bases; unmatched junction nucleotides: 4. The CDR3 length is 14 residues. The CDR3 spells CASSKTGGYEKLFF. CDR3 DNA sequence: TGTGCCAGCAGCAAAACAGGGGGCTATGAAAAACTGTTTTTT.

CDR3 amino acids: CASSYSPGRGFPGGTEAFF. In nucleotides, the CDR3 is TGTGCCAGCAGTTACTCCCCGGGCAGGGGGTTTCCAGGTGGAACTGAAGCTTTCTTT. The gene calls are TRBV6-2 or TRBV6-3 and TRBJ1-1; TRBD1 matches 7 bases. There are 19 residues in the CDR3. V dropped 0 bases and J dropped 5; count of bases not matched to a gene: 18. Germline CDR1 reads MNHEY; CDR2 reads SVGEGT.

This chain joins TRBV7-9 and TRBJ1-6; a possible D gene is TRBD1 (5 bases). The CDR3 is made up of 16 amino acids. Between the trimmed V and J ends, which lost 5 bases and 6 bases, there was a span of 17 bases. Germline CDR1 reads SEHNR; CDR2 reads FQNEAQ (reference sequence). The CDR3 loop reads CASSLTGGAINSPLHF. Written as DNA, the CDR3 is TGTGCCAGCAGCCTAACAGGTGGGGCAATTAATTCACCCCTCCACTTT. Full variable domain (outside the CDR3, taken from reference TRBV7-9 and TRBJ1-6): DTGVSQNPRHKITKRGQNVTFRCDPISEHNRLYWYRQTLGQGPEFLTYFQNEAQLEKSRLLSDRFSAERPKGSFSTLEIQRTEQGDSAMYLCASSLTGGAINSPLHFGNGTRLTVT.

CDR3 nucleotide sequence: TGTGCCAGCAGTTTATTAGGCAGGTCCAATCAGCCCCAGCATTTT. It is translated as CASSLLGRSNQPQHF. The rearrangement links TRBV28 to TRBJ1-5; unclear D gene. The germline V gene has CDR1 MDHEN and CDR2 SYDVKM. The CDR3 loop spans 15 amino acids. Trimming removed 1 base at V and 3 bases at J, with 10 bases between.

This clone showed up just once. This rearrangement joins TRBV5-4 to TRBJ2-3, with D tentatively TRBD2 (5 bases). With 1 base removed from V and 3 bases from J, the gap between germline ends came to 9 bases. This CDR3 region has 14 residues. Germline V gene lookup returns CDR1 SGHNT and CDR2 YYREEE (reference sequence). The DNA of the CDR3 is TGTGCCAGCAGCTTGTACGGGATAACAGATACGCAGTATTTT. Translating it yields CASSLYGITDTQYF.

This rearrangement joins TRBV19 to TRBJ1-6; D is unresolved. The CDR3 contains 15 residues. Germline lookup yields CDR1 LNHDA and CDR2 SQIVND (reference sequence). With 6 bases removed from V and 7 bases from J, the gap between germline ends came to 16 bases. This CDR3 is CASSPDLGLNSPLHF. CDR3 DNA sequence: TGTGCCAGTAGCCCGGATTTGGGGTTGAATTCACCCCTCCACTTT.

The CDR3 is CASSLAGTSGAGTDTQYF. The CDR3 DNA follows: TGTGCCAGCAGTTTAGCTGGGACTAGCGGGGCTGGCACAGATACGCAGTATTTT. The V gene is TRBV28, the J gene TRBJ2-3; 13 positions agree with TRBD2. The CDR3 is made up of 18 amino acids. Losses at the gene ends were 2 bases for V and 1 base for J; bases not matched to a gene: 6. CDR1 and CDR2 from the germline V gene are MDHEN and SYDVKM. Drawing the rest from reference TRBV28 and TRBJ2-3, the complete variable domain is DVKVTQSSRYLVKRTGEKVFLECVQDMDHENMFWYRQDPGLGLRLIYFSYDVKMKEKGDIPEGYSVSREKKERFSLILESASTNQTSMYLCASSLAGTSGAGTDTQYFGPGTRLTVL.

This chain links TRBV30 with TRBJ1-1; D remains unclear. The germline V and J ends were trimmed by 2 bases and 2 bases, with 9 bases remaining between them. This CDR3 region has 13 residues. The germline V gene has CDR1 GTSNPN and CDR2 SVGIG (reference sequence). CDR3 sequence: CAWSLGSNTEAFF. The DNA of the CDR3 is TGTGCCTGGAGTTTGGGTTCCAACACTGAAGCTTTCTTT.

The V and J genes are TRBV2 and TRBJ1-4, with 9 bases lining up with TRBD1. V lost 3 bases to trimming and J lost 0 bases; unmatched junction nucleotides: 5. This CDR3 has 17 amino acids. Germline V CDR1 and CDR2: SNHLY, FYNNEI. The CDR3, as DNA: TGTGCCAGCAGTGACAACAGGGGGCGAGCAACTAATGAAAAACTGTTTTTT. Its translation is CASSDNRGRATNEKLFF.

This clone has a single count. The chain recombines TRBV6-2 or TRBV6-3 with TRBJ1-2; D ambiguous. Germline CDR1 reads MNHEY; CDR2 reads SVGEGT. V lost 0 bases, J lost 4 bases, and 9 bases lay in between. The CDR3 extends over 14 amino acids. CDR3 bases: TGTGCCAGCAGTTACTCGCCGGAAAGCTATGGCTACACCTTC. Its protein is CASSYSPESYGYTF.

This chain links TRBV11-2 with TRBJ1-2; 9 bases agree with TRBD1. The trim removed 4 bases at V and 8 bases at J, leaving 5 bases unmatched. The CDR3 covers 13 residues. In germline, CDR1 is SGHAT, CDR2 FQNNGV. This chain's CDR3 is CASSWGQGRGYTF. The CDR3 nucleotides read TGTGCCAGCAGCTGGGGACAGGGACGGGGCTACACCTTC.

V gene TRBV7-8 combines with J gene TRBJ2-7, with TRBD1 matching over 9 bases. This CDR3 has 16 amino acids. J gave up 7 bases and V 3 bases, and 13 bases lay outside the gene matches. Germline V gives CDR1 SGHVS, CDR2 FQNEAQ. As DNA, the CDR3 is TGTGCCAGCAGCTTTCGGGACAGGGAGTCTCTCGGAGAGCAGTACTTC. It encodes CASSFRDRESLGEQYF.

This clone came up once. The chain couples TRBV5-4 to TRBJ1-4; 7 positions agree with TRBD1. Germline trimming cut 0 bases from V and 7 bases from J; bases unmatched to any gene: 3. CDR1 and CDR2 (germline): SGHNT, YYREEE (reference sequence). The CDR3 has 14 residues. The CDR3 region is CASSLASGGEKLFF. The CDR3 DNA follows: TGTGCCAGCAGCTTGGCGTCAGGGGGTGAAAAACTGTTTTTT.

This chain joins TRBV10-2 and TRBJ2-6; D gene ambiguous. CDR1 WSHSY and CDR2 SAAADI come from the germline V gene. The V and J ends lost 5 bases and 0 bases respectively, with 17 bases between them. The CDR3 has 18 amino acids. The CDR3 DNA sequence: TGCGCCAGCAGTACCGTCTCCCCGGACCTCTCTGGGGCCAACGTCCTGACTTTC. This encodes CASSTVSPDLSGANVLTF.

The chain has TRBV6-5 and TRBJ1-1; D is uncertain. V was pared by 7 bases and J by 7 bases, with 16 bases between. This CDR3 is built from 13 residues. Germline CDR1 MNHEY, CDR2 SVGAGI. CDR3 sequence (DNA): TGTGCCAGCACCCGAGGCAGTCTACTTGAAGCTTTCTTT. Translating it yields CASTRGSLLEAFF.

The chain couples TRBV3-1 (or the pseudogene TRBV3-2) to TRBJ1-3, with D possibly being TRBD1 (5 bases). This CDR3 is 15 amino acids long. Per the germline V gene, CDR1 is LGHDT and CDR2 is YNNKEL (reference sequence). The V and J ends lost 0 bases and 9 bases respectively, with 15 bases between them. The CDR3 loop is CASSQDGGVGGTIYF. CDR3 sequence (DNA): TGTGCCAGCAGCCAAGATGGGGGGGTCGGAGGCACCATATATTTT.

The chain recombines TRBV19 with TRBJ1-3; 10 nucleotides align to TRBD1. Germline-derived CDR1 and CDR2 are LNHDA and SQIVND (reference sequence). The CDR3 totals 15 residues. Trimming cost V 5 bases and J 1 base; bases outside gene matches: 2. The CDR3 loop reads CASSDRGLSGNTIYF. The CDR3 coding sequence is TGTGCCAGTAGTGACAGGGGGCTATCTGGAAACACCATATATTTT.

The J gene is TRBJ2-5, the V gene TRBV19; TRBD1 matches at 8 bases. There are 16 residues in the CDR3. Germline CDR1 and CDR2: LNHDA and SQIVND (reference sequence). After removal of 5 bases from V and 1 base from J, the junction contained 9 bases not matched to a gene. In DNA form, the CDR3 reads TGTGCCAGTAGTTCCCGTAGGGACAGGATCCAAGAGACCCAGTACTTC. This sequence encodes CASSSRRDRIQETQYF.

This clone was seen just once. V gene TRBV12-3 or TRBV12-4 combines with J gene TRBJ2-7; tentatively, D is TRBD1 (7 bases). V was clipped by 5 bases and J by 3 bases, with 11 bases between them. The CDR3 has 13 residues. CDR3 DNA: TGTGCCAGCAGTACAGGGGAGGACTACGAGCAGTACTTC. Protein: CASSTGEDYEQYF.